This record looks at one T cell receptor beta chain sequence and its context. The data originate from a study of CDR3 diversity in severe acne. The J segment lost 6 bases and the V segment lost 11 bases, leaving 24 bases of the junction unmatched. The CDR3 spans 17 residues. Germline V CDR1 and CDR2: ENHRY, SYGVKD. TCRdb re-analysed the PCR reads in MiXCR, keeping a single row per CDR3 protein. The sample contains around 83,000 distinct CDR3 sequences, approximately 49% of which appear only once. The receptor comes from a male donor with severe acne vulgaris. The gene calls are TRBV10-3 and TRBJ1-1, with 7 bases aligning to TRBD1. Sequenced: blood. The CDR3 nucleotides are TGTGCCGCCCGGGACAGTATTACGCCCCCTGAAGCTCCTGAAGCTTTCTTT. This gives the protein CAARDSITPPEAPEAFF.